Listed here are 3 T cell receptor beta chains from one sample, sequenced in a study of T cell responses to AZD1222 COVID-19 vaccine. Data came from immunoSEQ multiplex PCR; TCRdb stores just in-frame clones and leaves some out. The data show some 70,000 clones, about four fifths seen once. The sample here was peripheral blood, taken on day 0 of AZD1222 vaccination. The receptors originated from an adult in good health.

This chain connects TRBV7-2 to TRBJ2-2, with TRBD1 identical over 7 bases. Germline CDR1 SGHTA, CDR2 FQGNSA. The CDR3 has 14 amino acids. V shed 3 bases and J 4 bases; nucleotides not matched to a gene: 2. The CDR3 here is CASSFNRGTGELFF. DNA for the CDR3: TGTGCCAGCAGCTTTAACAGGGGCACCGGGGAGCTGTTTTTT.

The genes are TRBV29-1 and TRBJ1-1; TRBD1 is a possible D gene (6 bases). Germline CDR1 and CDR2: SQVTM and ANQGSEA. The V gene lost 0 bases and the J gene lost 2 bases, with 10 bases spanning the gap. The CDR3 runs 14 residues. This CDR3 is CSVEDRGANTEAFF. CDR3 in DNA: TGCAGCGTTGAAGATCGGGGGGCCAACACTGAAGCTTTCTTT.

This chain uses TRBV5-4 with TRBJ2-2, with D possibly called TRBD1 or TRBD2 (5 bases each). The CDR3 runs to 16 residues. Germline CDR1 reads SGHNT; CDR2 reads YYREEE (reference sequence). V was cut by 6 bases and J by 5 bases, with 20 bases left in between. The CDR3 coding sequence is TGTGCCAGCACCGTCGAGGGGCCGGTTGGGACCGGGGAGCTGTTTTTT. Translation gives CASTVEGPVGTGELFF.